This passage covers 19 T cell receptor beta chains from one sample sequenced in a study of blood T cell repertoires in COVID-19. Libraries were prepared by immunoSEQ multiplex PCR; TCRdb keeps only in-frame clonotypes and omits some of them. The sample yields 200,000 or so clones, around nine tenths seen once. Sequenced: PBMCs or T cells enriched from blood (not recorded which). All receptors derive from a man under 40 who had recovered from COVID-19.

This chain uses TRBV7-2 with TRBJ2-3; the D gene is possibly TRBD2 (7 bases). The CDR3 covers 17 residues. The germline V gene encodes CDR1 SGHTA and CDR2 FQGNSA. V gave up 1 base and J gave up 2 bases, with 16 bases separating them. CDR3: CASSLVLRGPYTDTQYF. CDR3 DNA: TGTGCCAGCAGCTTAGTGCTGCGGGGGCCCTACACAGATACGCAGTATTTT.

CDR3 region: CASSPQQGIATNEKLFF. DNA for the CDR3: TGTGCCAGCTCACCACAACAGGGGATTGCAACTAATGAAAAACTGTTTTTT. The V and J genes are TRBV18 and TRBJ1-4, with 7 positions matching TRBD1. CDR3 length: 17 amino acids. Germline V CDR1 and CDR2: KGHSH, LQKENI. Germline trimming cut 1 base from V and 0 bases from J; bases unmatched to any gene: 5.

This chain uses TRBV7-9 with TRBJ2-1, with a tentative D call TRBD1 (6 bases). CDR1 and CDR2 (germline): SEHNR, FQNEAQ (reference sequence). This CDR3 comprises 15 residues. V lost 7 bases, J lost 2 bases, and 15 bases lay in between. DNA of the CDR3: TGTGCCAGCACCTCCGGACAGAATACCTACAATGAGCAGTTCTTC. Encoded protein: CASTSGQNTYNEQFF.

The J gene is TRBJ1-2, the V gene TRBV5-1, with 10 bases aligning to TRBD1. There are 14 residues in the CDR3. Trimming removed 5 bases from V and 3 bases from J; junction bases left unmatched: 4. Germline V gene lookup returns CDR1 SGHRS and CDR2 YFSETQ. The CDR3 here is CASRAGTGDYGYTF. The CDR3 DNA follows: TGCGCCAGCAGGGCCGGGACAGGGGACTATGGCTACACCTTC.

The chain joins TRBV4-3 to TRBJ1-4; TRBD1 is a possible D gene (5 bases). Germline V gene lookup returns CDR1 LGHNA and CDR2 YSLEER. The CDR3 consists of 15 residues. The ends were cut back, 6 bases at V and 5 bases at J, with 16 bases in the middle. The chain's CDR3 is CASSGGEGSNEKLFF. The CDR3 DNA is TGCGCCAGCAGTGGGGGGGAGGGTTCAAATGAAAAACTGTTTTTT.

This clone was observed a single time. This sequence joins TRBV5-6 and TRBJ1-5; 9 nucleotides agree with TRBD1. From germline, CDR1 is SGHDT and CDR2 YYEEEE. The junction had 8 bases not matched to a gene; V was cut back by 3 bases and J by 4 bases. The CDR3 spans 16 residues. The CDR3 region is CASSSRTGAPNQPQHF. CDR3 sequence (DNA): TGTGCCAGCAGCTCTCGGACAGGGGCCCCTAATCAGCCCCAGCATTTT.

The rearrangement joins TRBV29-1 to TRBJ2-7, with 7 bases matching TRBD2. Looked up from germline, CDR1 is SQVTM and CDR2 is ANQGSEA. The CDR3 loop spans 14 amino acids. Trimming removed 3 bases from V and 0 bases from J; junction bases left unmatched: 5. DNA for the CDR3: TGCAGCGTTGACCCTAGCGGTAGCTCCTACGAGCAGTACTTC. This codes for CSVDPSGSSYEQYF.

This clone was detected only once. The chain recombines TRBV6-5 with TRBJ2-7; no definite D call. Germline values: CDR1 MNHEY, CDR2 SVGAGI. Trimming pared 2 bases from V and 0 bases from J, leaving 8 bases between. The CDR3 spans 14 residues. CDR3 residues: CASSYSFSSYEQYF. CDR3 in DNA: TGTGCCAGCAGTTACAGTTTCAGCTCCTACGAGCAGTACTTC.

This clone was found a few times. Written as DNA, the CDR3 is TGCGCCAGCAGCCAAGTGGGGGCGGCGGGAGGGTACGAGCAGTACTTC. It translates to CASSQVGAAGGYEQYF. The genes are TRBV4-1 and TRBJ2-7, with TRBD2 matching 9 bases. The germline V gene has CDR1 MGHRA and CDR2 YSYEKL. The CDR3 covers 16 residues. V lost 1 base to trimming and J lost 4 bases; unmatched junction nucleotides: 8.

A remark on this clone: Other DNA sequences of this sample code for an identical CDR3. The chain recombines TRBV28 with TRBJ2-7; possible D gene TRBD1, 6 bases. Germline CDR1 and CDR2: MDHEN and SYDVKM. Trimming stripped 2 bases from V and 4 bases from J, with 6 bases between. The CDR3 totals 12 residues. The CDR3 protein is CASSLQGYEQYF. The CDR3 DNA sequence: TGTGCCAGCAGTTTACAGGGGTACGAGCAGTACTTC.

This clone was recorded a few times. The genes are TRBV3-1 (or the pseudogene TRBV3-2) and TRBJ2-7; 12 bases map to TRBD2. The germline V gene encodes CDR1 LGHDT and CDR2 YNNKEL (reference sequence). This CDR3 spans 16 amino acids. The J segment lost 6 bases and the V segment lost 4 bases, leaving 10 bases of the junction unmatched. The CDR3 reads CASSPQTSGSQGEQYF. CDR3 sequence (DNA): TGTGCCAGCAGCCCCCAGACTAGCGGGAGTCAGGGCGAGCAGTACTTC.

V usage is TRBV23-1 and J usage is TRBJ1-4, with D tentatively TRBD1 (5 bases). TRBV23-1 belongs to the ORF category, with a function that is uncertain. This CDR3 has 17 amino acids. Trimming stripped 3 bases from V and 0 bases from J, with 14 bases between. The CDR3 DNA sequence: TGCGCCAGCAGTCATAGACAGACCTTTGCAACTAATGAAAAACTGTTTTTT. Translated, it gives CASSHRQTFATNEKLFF.

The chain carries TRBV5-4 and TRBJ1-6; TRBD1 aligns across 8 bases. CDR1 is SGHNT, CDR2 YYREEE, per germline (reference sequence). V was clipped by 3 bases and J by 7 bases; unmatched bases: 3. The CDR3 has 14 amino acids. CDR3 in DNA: TGTGCCAGCAGCTCGTGGACAGGGAATTCACCCCTCCACTTT. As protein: CASSSWTGNSPLHF.

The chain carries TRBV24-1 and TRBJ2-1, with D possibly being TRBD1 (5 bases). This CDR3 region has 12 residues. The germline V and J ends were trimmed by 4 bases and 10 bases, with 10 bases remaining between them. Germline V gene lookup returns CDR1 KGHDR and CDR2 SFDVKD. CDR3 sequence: CATSDTGREQFF. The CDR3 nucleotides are TGTGCCACCAGTGACACAGGACGGGAGCAGTTCTTC.

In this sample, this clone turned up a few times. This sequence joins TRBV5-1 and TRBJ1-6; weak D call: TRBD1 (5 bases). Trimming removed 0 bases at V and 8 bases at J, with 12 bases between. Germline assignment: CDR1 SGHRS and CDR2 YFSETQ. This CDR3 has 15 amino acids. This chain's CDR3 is CASSLDRNMYSPLHF. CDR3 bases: TGCGCCAGCAGCTTGGACAGGAATATGTATTCACCCCTCCACTTT.

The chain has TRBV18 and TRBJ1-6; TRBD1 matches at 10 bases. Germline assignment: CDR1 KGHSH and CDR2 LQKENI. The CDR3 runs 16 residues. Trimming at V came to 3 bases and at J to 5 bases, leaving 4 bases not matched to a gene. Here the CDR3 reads CASSPQGTGDNSPLHF. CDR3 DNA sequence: TGTGCCAGCTCACCGCAGGGGACAGGGGATAATTCACCCCTCCACTTT.

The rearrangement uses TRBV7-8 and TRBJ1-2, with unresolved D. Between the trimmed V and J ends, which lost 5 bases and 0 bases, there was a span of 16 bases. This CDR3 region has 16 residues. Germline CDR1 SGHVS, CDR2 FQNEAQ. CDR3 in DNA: TGTGCCAGCAGCCCAATACCAGGTTTACCTAACTATGGCTACACCTTC. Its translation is CASSPIPGLPNYGYTF.

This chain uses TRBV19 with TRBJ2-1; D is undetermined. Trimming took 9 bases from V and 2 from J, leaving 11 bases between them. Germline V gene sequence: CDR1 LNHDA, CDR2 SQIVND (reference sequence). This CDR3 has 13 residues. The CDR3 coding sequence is TGTGCCAGCGCCCTAGGCGCCTACAATGAGCAGTTCTTC. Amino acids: CASALGAYNEQFF.

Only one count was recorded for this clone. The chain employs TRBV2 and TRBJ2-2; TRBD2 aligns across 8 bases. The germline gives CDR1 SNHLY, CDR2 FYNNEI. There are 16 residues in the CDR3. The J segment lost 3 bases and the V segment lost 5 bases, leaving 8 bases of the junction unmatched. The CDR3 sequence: CASSPPAGAYTGELFF. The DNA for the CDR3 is TGTGCCAGCAGTCCTCCAGCGGGAGCATACACCGGGGAGCTGTTTTTT.